These 30 T cell receptor beta chains share one sample of origin, sequenced in a study of cytomegalovirus exposure and HLA in healthy donors. Vbeta (60) and Jbeta (13) primers were used in the PCR. TCRdb keeps only in-frame clones here, not all; method: immunoSEQ multiplex PCR. The data show about 120,000 clones, with 75% seen just once and 2.5% to 3.5% held by the top ten. Material: PBMCs. These receptor sequences come from a woman in her thirties or forties in good health and CMV-seropositive.

This sequence joins TRBV14 and TRBJ2-1; TRBD2 matches 11 bases. The CDR3 is made up of 18 amino acids. Germline lookup yields CDR1 SGHDN and CDR2 FVKESK. Losses at the gene ends were 1 base for V and 9 bases for J; bases not matched to a gene: 14. CDR3 amino acids: CASSQVHPDTSGRSEQFF. CDR3 DNA: TGTGCCAGCAGCCAAGTTCACCCGGATACTAGCGGGAGAAGTGAGCAGTTCTTC.

J is TRBJ2-1 and V is TRBV19, with 12 bases identical to TRBD2. Germline CDR1 is LNHDA and CDR2 is SQIVND (reference sequence). CDR3 length: 14 amino acids. V lost 7 bases to trimming and J lost 5 bases; unmatched junction nucleotides: 3. Here the CDR3 reads CASTTSGSHNEQFF. CDR3 nucleotides: TGTGCCAGTACGACTAGCGGGAGCCACAATGAGCAGTTCTTC. Full variable domain (outside the CDR3, taken from reference TRBV19 and TRBJ2-1): DGGITQSPKYLFRKEGQNVTLSCEQNLNHDAMYWYRQDPGQGLRLIYYSQIVNDFQKGDIAEGYSVSREKKESFPLTVTSAQKNPTAFYLCASTTSGSHNEQFFGPGTRLTVL.

This chain links TRBV19 with TRBJ1-2, with no clear D. CDR1 is LNHDA and CDR2 is SQIVND in the germline V gene (reference sequence). This CDR3 contains 13 residues. V lost 3 bases, J lost 2 bases, and 7 bases lay in between. CDR3 in amino acids: CASSMGSNYGYTF. CDR3 nucleotide sequence: TGTGCCAGTAGTATGGGCAGCAACTATGGCTACACCTTC.

The rearrangement joins TRBV30 to TRBJ1-6, with 7 positions matching TRBD1. Trimming at V came to 8 bases and at J to 10 bases, leaving 14 bases not matched to a gene. CDR3 size: 14 residues. Germline lookup yields CDR1 GTSNPN and CDR2 SVGIG (reference sequence). The CDR3, as DNA: TGTGCCCGCCGTGACAGGGTTTTGGGCTCACCCCTCCACTTT. Translated: CARRDRVLGSPLHF.

The V and J genes are TRBV6-5 and TRBJ1-4, with D perhaps TRBD1 (6 bases). The CDR3 is 15 amino acids. V lost 2 bases and J lost 8, with 15 bases in between. Germline V gene sequence: CDR1 MNHEY, CDR2 SVGAGI. CDR3 sequence: CASSYMQGSSEKLFF. The DNA for the CDR3 is TGTGCCAGCAGTTACATGCAGGGGAGTAGCGAAAAACTGTTTTTT.

V gene TRBV28 combines with J gene TRBJ1-5; 7 nucleotides align to TRBD1. This CDR3 contains 17 residues. With 5 bases clipped from V and 4 bases from J, the junction kept 14 bases outside the gene matches. Germline CDR1 is MDHEN and CDR2 is SYDVKM. The CDR3 sequence is CASSLLIGTEQNQPQHF. The CDR3 DNA sequence: TGTGCCAGCAGTCTTTTGATCGGGACAGAACAAAATCAGCCCCAGCATTTT.

This sequence joins TRBV6-5 and TRBJ1-2; 8 nucleotides line up with TRBD1. The germline CDR1 and CDR2 sequences are MNHEY and SVGAGI. Unmatched junction bases numbered 3, after V lost 5 bases and J lost 1 base. The CDR3 consists of 14 residues. DNA of the CDR3: TGTGCCAGCAGTACAGGGGGGAATAACTATGGCTACACCTTC. Translating it yields CASSTGGNNYGYTF.

The chain joins TRBV9 to TRBJ2-3; TRBD2 agrees at 7 bases. V was clipped by 3 bases and J by 2 bases; unmatched bases: 6. Germline loops: CDR1 SGDLS, CDR2 YYNGEE. CDR3 length equals 15 residues. The CDR3 reads CASSATSLTTDTQYF. In DNA, the CDR3 is TGTGCCAGCAGCGCGACTAGCTTGACCACAGATACGCAGTATTTT.

The gene calls are TRBV6-5 and TRBJ1-5; D uncertain. The CDR3 is made up of 13 amino acids. Trimming removed 5 bases at V and 0 bases at J, with 5 bases between. CDR1 and CDR2 from the germline V gene are MNHEY and SVGAGI. CDR3 in DNA: TGTGCCAGCAGTACAGATAGCAATCAGCCCCAGCATTTT. Protein sequence: CASSTDSNQPQHF.

This clone was detected many times. The chain employs TRBV6-1 and TRBJ2-2; D unclear. Trimming removed 0 bases at V and 6 bases at J, with 11 bases between. Looked up from germline, CDR1 is MNHNS and CDR2 is SASEGT. This CDR3 spans 15 amino acids. CDR3 DNA sequence: TGTGCCAGCAGTGAAGCGCTAGAACCCCCCGGGGAGCTGTTTTTT. Its translation is CASSEALEPPGELFF.

This chain links TRBV5-4 with TRBJ1-4; the D gene is possibly TRBD1 (6 bases). The V end lost 4 bases, the J end lost 7 bases, and 14 bases lay between the germline ends. This CDR3 region has 14 residues. Germline V gene sequence: CDR1 SGHNT, CDR2 YYREEE (reference sequence). The CDR3 bases are TGTGCCAGCAGCGTTCAGGGGCTGGCTGAAAAACTGTTTTTT. This sequence encodes CASSVQGLAEKLFF. Full variable domain (remainder filled in from reference TRBV5-4 and TRBJ1-4): ETGVTQSPTHLIKTRGQQVTLRCSSQSGHNTVSWYQQALGQGPQFIFQYYREEENGRGNFPPRFSGLQFPNYSSELNVNALELDDSALYLCASSVQGLAEKLFFGSGTQLSVL.

The sample holds a few counts of this clone. The V and J genes are TRBV25-1 and TRBJ1-6, with TRBD1 as a possible D gene (6 bases). Trimming cost V 6 bases and J 8 bases, with 14 bases left between them. Germline loops: CDR1 MGHDK, CDR2 SYGVNS. The CDR3 has 14 residues. The CDR3 reads CASRATGEYSPLHF. CDR3 sequence (DNA): TGTGCCAGCAGGGCGACAGGAGAATATTCACCCCTCCACTTT.

As concerns this clone: Germline and junction disagree at one end, which may indicate a read error. The chain has TRBV7-9 and TRBJ1-4, with no clear D. Germline V gene sequence: CDR1 SEHNR, CDR2 FQNEAQ (reference sequence). This CDR3 region has 12 residues. CDR3 coding DNA: TGTTCCAGCAGTTCGTCGGGTGAAAAACTGTTTTTT. It encodes CSSSSSGEKLFF.

This clone was recorded only once. The DNA for the CDR3 is TGTGCTAGTGGTCCACCAGACAAAAGCTATGGCTACACCTTC. It translates to CASGPPDKSYGYTF. The chain couples TRBV12-5 to TRBJ1-2; no reliable D call. The CDR3 has 14 residues. Looked up from germline, CDR1 is LGHNT and CDR2 is FRNRAP. V was pared by 5 bases and J by 4 bases, with 14 bases between. Full variable domain (remainder filled in from reference TRBV12-5 and TRBJ1-2): DARVTQTPRHKVTEMGQEVTMRCQPILGHNTVFWYRQTMMQGLELLAYFRNRAPLDDSGMPKDRFSAEMPDATLATLKIQPSEPRDSAVYFCASGPPDKSYGYTFGSGTRLTVV.

The CDR3, as DNA: TGTGCCAGCAGCCAAGAGGCGGTAGCCAAAAACATTCAGTACTTC. Translated, it gives CASSQEAVAKNIQYF. V is TRBV4-2 and J is TRBJ2-4; D gene unclear. Germline values: CDR1 LGHNA, CDR2 YNFKEQ. The CDR3 has 15 amino acids. The V gene lost 0 bases and the J gene lost 0 bases, with 6 bases spanning the gap.

The chain couples TRBV2 to TRBJ1-5; D is perhaps TRBD1 (6 bases). Germline V gives CDR1 SNHLY, CDR2 FYNNEI. The CDR3 covers 16 residues. V lost 2 bases, J lost 0 bases, and 11 bases lay in between. The CDR3 nucleotides are TGTGCCAGCAGTGAAAGGGGGGGCTATAGCAATCAGCCCCAGCATTTT. Translating gives CASSERGGYSNQPQHF.

The V call is TRBV7-2, the J call TRBJ2-2; 8 bases match TRBD1. With V trimmed by 5 bases and J by 0 bases, 2 bases remained unmatched. CDR3 length equals 15 residues. Germline-derived CDR1 and CDR2 are SGHTA and FQGNSA. The CDR3 region is CASSPGGANTGELFF. Here the CDR3 DNA reads TGTGCCAGCAGCCCAGGGGGCGCGAACACCGGGGAGCTGTTTTTT.

The CDR3 DNA reads TGTGCCAGCAGTCGTCTCCCAGATACGCAGTATTTT. Translating it yields CASSRLPDTQYF. This rearrangement joins TRBV25-1 to TRBJ2-3; no clear D gene. Trimming cost V 5 bases and J 4 bases, with 7 bases left between them. This CDR3 comprises 12 residues. Germline V gene sequence: CDR1 MGHDK, CDR2 SYGVNS.

The rearrangement uses TRBV30 and TRBJ2-1, with TRBD2 identical over 7 bases. CDR1 is GTSNPN, CDR2 SVGIG, per germline (reference sequence). This CDR3 has 16 residues. Losses at the gene ends were 0 bases for V and 1 base for J; bases not matched to a gene: 6. In DNA form, the CDR3 reads TGTGCCTGGAGTGTAGTGGGGGGGTTTTCCTACAATGAGCAGTTCTTC. Its protein is CAWSVVGGFSYNEQFF.

The V gene is TRBV7-3, the J gene TRBJ1-1; D not certain. The CDR3 has 13 amino acids. CDR1 SGHTA and CDR2 FQGTGA come from the germline V gene. Trimming cost V 5 bases and J 11 bases, with 18 bases left between them. The CDR3 nucleotides are TGTGCCAGCAGCCCCGGGCCTGGCGCGGGGGCTTTCTTT. This sequence encodes CASSPGPGAGAFF.

This clone was observed a few times. The chain has TRBV28 and TRBJ1-3; TRBD1 matches 7 bases. Germline V gives CDR1 MDHEN, CDR2 SYDVKM. The ends lost 6 bases at V and 0 bases at J; junction bases unmatched: 5. This CDR3 has 15 amino acids. CDR3 nucleotides: TGTGCCAGCAGATCCGACAGGGTCTCTGGAAACACCATATATTTT. It translates to CASRSDRVSGNTIYF.

The rearrangement links TRBV7-2 to TRBJ2-7, with a possible D match to TRBD2 (6 bases). Germline CDR1 and CDR2: SGHTA and FQGNSA. V shed 6 bases and J shed 5 bases, with 17 bases lying between them. This CDR3 comprises 14 residues. The CDR3 DNA sequence: TGTGCCAGCAGGGCCGGGGGTCTGAGGGACGAGCAGTACTTC. This sequence encodes CASRAGGLRDEQYF.

The rearrangement links TRBV7-9 to TRBJ2-1, with 9 positions matching TRBD1. The CDR3 covers 16 residues. CDR1 is SEHNR, CDR2 FQNEAQ, per germline (reference sequence). J was trimmed by 13 bases and V by 0 bases; bases with no gene match: 13. CDR3 in DNA: TGTGCCAGCAGCTTAGCTGACAGGGGGTTAGGGACTAACCAGTTCTTC. Amino acids: CASSLADRGLGTNQFF.

This chain joins TRBV6-6 and TRBJ2-7; 12 positions agree with TRBD2. The V and J ends lost 6 bases and 3 bases, in that order; junction bases with no gene match: 9. Germline CDR1 MNHNY, CDR2 SVGAGI (reference sequence). The CDR3 runs 16 residues. CDR3 loop: CASRRTRLAGDYEQYF. CDR3 nucleotides: TGTGCCAGCAGACGCACTCGACTAGCGGGGGACTACGAGCAGTACTTC.

The chain uses TRBV6-5 and TRBJ1-5; D is undetermined. The CDR3 covers 13 residues. Germline loops: CDR1 MNHEY, CDR2 SVGAGI. V shed 5 bases and J shed 4 bases, with 9 bases lying between them. This CDR3 reads CASSRTWNQPQHF. CDR3 DNA: TGTGCCAGCAGTCGTACATGGAATCAGCCCCAGCATTTT.

V is TRBV7-2 and J is TRBJ2-1; the match to TRBD2 covers 9 bases. This CDR3 has 16 residues. The germline V gene encodes CDR1 SGHTA and CDR2 FQGNSA. Trimming took 2 bases from V and 4 from J; bases not matched to a gene: 6. The CDR3 coding sequence is TGTGCCAGCAGCTTATGGCGGGAGGGCCCATACAATGAGCAGTTCTTC. Its protein product is CASSLWREGPYNEQFF.

The chain carries TRBV2 and TRBJ2-7; 7 nucleotides match TRBD1. The CDR3 covers 14 residues. The J segment lost 2 bases and the V segment lost 6 bases, leaving 7 bases of the junction unmatched. Germline loops: CDR1 SNHLY, CDR2 FYNNEI. The CDR3, as DNA: TGTGCCAGCAGGGCCGCCGGGACAGCCTACGAGCAGTACTTC. It translates to CASRAAGTAYEQYF.

CDR3 amino acids: CASTGALGGQPQHF. The CDR3 nucleotides read TGTGCCAGCACTGGGGCCCTGGGGGGTCAGCCCCAGCATTTT. The chain recombines TRBV2 with TRBJ1-5, with a weak D call TRBD1 (5 bases). The CDR3 consists of 14 residues. Per the germline V gene, CDR1 is SNHLY and CDR2 is FYNNEI. V gave up 7 bases and J gave up 6 bases, with 16 bases separating them.

This rearrangement joins TRBV9 to TRBJ1-2; maybe TRBD1 (5 bases). The CDR3 spans 16 residues. Trimming shortened V by 4 bases and J by 5 bases, and 21 bases separated the two germline ends. The germline V gene has CDR1 SGDLS and CDR2 YYNGEE. CDR3 region: CASSPSRAGREYGYTF. DNA for the CDR3: TGTGCCAGCAGCCCAAGTAGGGCAGGCAGGGAATATGGCTACACCTTC.

J is TRBJ1-5 and V is TRBV19; maybe TRBD1 (6 bases). This CDR3 is 14 amino acids long. Germline V gene sequence: CDR1 LNHDA, CDR2 SQIVND (reference sequence). Trimming shortened V by 4 bases and J by 6 bases, and 13 bases separated the two germline ends. The CDR3 loop reads CASSTAGGIQPQHF. The CDR3 region has the DNA TGTGCCAGTAGTACGGCGGGGGGCATTCAGCCCCAGCATTTT.